This T cell receptor beta chain was sequenced for a study of T cells after yellow fever vaccination. Study context: Fractions containing few cells were prepared with SMART-Seq v4 Ultra Low Input.

It was through 5'RACE template switching that TCR cDNA was made, with a universal primer site and UMIs added. TCRdb itself ran the 5' RACE reads through MiXCR, one entry per CDR3 protein. The sample gives about 320,000 distinct CDR3 sequences, approximately 4% of which show up once; just under 20% is in the top ten. The CDR3 is 15 amino acids. J lost 6 bases, V lost 5 bases, and 11 bases had no gene match. The germline CDR1 and CDR2 sequences are PRHDT and FYEKMQ (reference sequence). This clonotype was observed many times. The sequencing used PBMCs, collected 15 days after the yellow fever booster vaccination. This receptor was taken from a man aged 18 to 35 who received the YFV17D yellow fever vaccine. V gene TRBV13 combines with J gene TRBJ2-3; 7 nucleotides align to TRBD2. The DNA of the CDR3 is TGTGCCAGCAGCCCGCCGGGGGGACCGGAGGATACGCAGTATTTT. Its protein is CASSPPGGPEDTQYF.